The next 25 T cell receptor beta chains were all read from a single sample in a study of T cell responses to AZD1222 COVID-19 vaccine. Assay: immunoSEQ multiplex PCR; the TCRdb copy retains only in-frame clones and omits some. This table has more than 80,000 clones, approximately 90% appearing once. The specimen was peripheral blood, collected 28 days after the second AZD1222 dose. These receptors all stem from an adult who received the AZD1222 COVID-19 vaccine.

In DNA form, the CDR3 reads TGCAGCGTTGCGGGGGCCGGCGCAGGTTTTGGGACTGAAGCTTTCTTT. It translates to CSVAGAGAGFGTEAFF. The chain joins TRBV29-1 to TRBJ1-1, with D possibly being TRBD1 (6 bases). V gave up 4 bases and J gave up 5 bases, with 23 bases separating them. From germline, CDR1 is SQVTM and CDR2 ANQGSEA. This CDR3 is 16 amino acids long.

J is TRBJ2-2 and V is TRBV12-5; a weak D match, TRBD1 (5 bases). The germline V and J ends were trimmed by 8 bases and 3 bases, with 10 bases remaining between them. The CDR3 extends over 13 amino acids. Germline V CDR1 and CDR2: LGHNT, FRNRAP. CDR3 in DNA: TGTGCTAGTTACGACAGCGACACCGGGGAGCTGTTTTTT. Its translation is CASYDSDTGELFF.

The gene calls are TRBV9 and TRBJ1-2, with D possibly matching TRBD1 (5 bases). Trimming shortened V by 4 bases and J by 4 bases, and 23 bases separated the two germline ends. Germline CDR1 and CDR2: SGDLS and YYNGEE. The CDR3 extends over 17 amino acids. This chain's CDR3 is CASSPAAVVGGSYGYTF. DNA for the CDR3: TGTGCCAGCAGCCCGGCCGCGGTAGTCGGGGGATCCTATGGCTACACCTTC. Based on the CDR3 plus reference TRBV9 and TRBJ1-2, the full variable domain is DSGVTQTPKHLITATGQRVTLRCSPRSGDLSVYWYQQSLDQGLQFLIQYYNGEERAKGNILERFSAQQFPDLHSELNLSSLELGDSALYFCASSPAAVVGGSYGYTFGSGTRLTVV.

The J gene is TRBJ2-2, the V gene TRBV19; TRBD1 is a possible D gene (5 bases). This CDR3 region has 15 residues. V lost 1 base to trimming and J lost 6 bases, with 12 bases between them. Germline V gives CDR1 LNHDA, CDR2 SQIVND (reference sequence). Here the CDR3 DNA reads TGTGCCAGTAGTATAGTAGGCCAGGGCCCCGGGGAGCTGTTTTTT. Encoded protein: CASSIVGQGPGELFF.

The genes are TRBV5-1 and TRBJ2-3, with TRBD2 identical over 13 bases. The CDR3 has 21 amino acids. CDR1 is SGHRS and CDR2 is YFSETQ in the germline V gene. V gave up 0 bases and J gave up 0 bases; unmatched junction bases: 13. The CDR3 here is CASSLVGSTSGGPTSTDTQYF. The CDR3 nucleotides read TGCGCCAGCAGCTTGGTTGGGTCGACTAGCGGGGGGCCTACCAGCACAGATACGCAGTATTTT.

The rearrangement uses TRBV9 and TRBJ1-5, with a weak D call TRBD1 (6 bases). The CDR3 is 13 amino acids. V lost 4 bases to trimming and J lost 3 bases, with 8 bases between them. The germline gives CDR1 SGDLS, CDR2 YYNGEE. The CDR3 DNA sequence: TGTGCCAGCAGCCGGGACAACAATCAGCCCCAGCATTTT. It codes for CASSRDNNQPQHF.

In DNA form, the CDR3 reads TGTGCCAGCAAGGGCGACCTCGCCAATGAGCAGTTCTTC. Amino acid sequence: CASKGDLANEQFF. J is TRBJ2-1 and V is TRBV2; D gene uncertain. V lost 7 bases and J lost 6, with 13 bases in between. CDR1 and CDR2 (germline): SNHLY, FYNNEI. The CDR3 sequence is 13 residues long. Supplemented by reference TRBV2 and TRBJ2-1, the full variable domain reads EPEVTQTPSHQVTQMGQEVILRCVPISNHLYFYWYRQILGQKVEFLVSFYNNEISEKSEIFDDQFSVERPDGSNFTLKIRSTKLEDSAMYFCASKGDLANEQFFGPGTRLTVL.

This clone was seen once. V usage is TRBV5-1 and J usage is TRBJ1-2; D is ambiguous. CDR1 is SGHRS, CDR2 YFSETQ, per germline. The CDR3 is made up of 13 amino acids. V dropped 4 bases and J dropped 8 bases, with 15 bases sitting between them. CDR3 DNA: TGCGCCAGCAGCCCGAGCTCCCTGGAGGGCTACACCTTC. Translating it yields CASSPSSLEGYTF.

This chain links TRBV2 with TRBJ1-3; no clear D. Trimming pared 8 bases from V and 0 bases from J, leaving 5 bases between. CDR1 and CDR2 from the germline V gene are SNHLY and FYNNEI. This CDR3 is built from 12 residues. The chain's CDR3 is CASLSSGNTIYF. CDR3 nucleotide sequence: TGTGCCAGCCTGAGCTCTGGAAACACCATATATTTT.

CDR3 DNA: TGTGCCAGTAGCGGGGGTACCCTCCACTTT. It translates to CASSGGTLHF. V usage is TRBV19 and J usage is TRBJ1-6, with D perhaps matching TRBD1 (5 bases). Germline CDR1 and CDR2: LNHDA and SQIVND (reference sequence). CDR3 size: 10 residues. Trimming removed 6 bases from V and 14 bases from J, with 8 bases in between.

V usage is TRBV18 and J usage is TRBJ2-3; D call uncertain. V dropped 1 base and J dropped 4 bases, with 9 bases sitting between them. In germline, CDR1 is KGHSH, CDR2 LQKENI. The CDR3 contains 14 residues. CDR3 in DNA: TGTGCCAGCTCACCACGCGGACGGGCAGATACGCAGTATTTT. Its translation: CASSPRGRADTQYF.

This chain uses TRBV11-2 with TRBJ2-3; the D gene is possibly TRBD1 (5 bases). This CDR3 is built from 18 residues. Trimming stripped 2 bases from V and 3 bases from J, with 21 bases between. The germline CDR1 and CDR2 sequences are SGHAT and FQNNGV. The CDR3 protein is CASSLPQVLRTATDTQYF. In DNA form, the CDR3 reads TGTGCCAGCAGCTTACCACAGGTGTTAAGGACCGCAACAGATACGCAGTATTTT.

The V gene is TRBV4-1, the J gene TRBJ2-7; TRBD2 matches 12 bases. The germline V gene encodes CDR1 MGHRA and CDR2 YSYEKL. V shed 2 bases, J shed 3 bases, and the junction held 2 bases outside the gene matches. This CDR3 has 15 amino acids. The CDR3 loop is CASSQTSGGLYEQYF. The DNA for the CDR3 is TGCGCCAGCAGCCAAACTAGCGGGGGGCTCTACGAGCAGTACTTC.

The gene calls are TRBV6-6 and TRBJ1-1, with D uncertain. The CDR3 contains 15 residues. Trimming shortened V by 0 bases and J by 8 bases, and 16 bases separated the two germline ends. Germline CDR1 is MNHNY and CDR2 is SVGAGI (reference sequence). CDR3 DNA: TGTGCCAGCAGTTACTCTCGACCTGGAAGCTCAGAAGCTTTCTTT. It is translated as CASSYSRPGSSEAFF.

This clone was seen only a few times. The gene calls are TRBV28 and TRBJ2-7; 7 positions match TRBD2. CDR3 length: 13 amino acids. J was trimmed by 2 bases and V by 6 bases; bases with no gene match: 4. Per germline, CDR1 MDHEN and CDR2 SYDVKM. Here the CDR3 DNA reads TGTGCCAGCAGGGTCAGCGGGACCTACGAGCAGTACTTC. Translated: CASRVSGTYEQYF.

Written as DNA, the CDR3 is TGTGCCACCTCCTTAGGGGAGACCCAGTACTTC. Residues: CATSLGETQYF. This rearrangement joins TRBV6-5 to TRBJ2-5; the D is unclear. The CDR3 spans 11 residues. Germline V CDR1 and CDR2: MNHEY, SVGAGI. V shed 10 bases and J shed 5 bases, with 11 bases lying between them.

The chain combines TRBV29-1 with TRBJ1-2; 8 nucleotides align to TRBD1. V trimming: 1 base; J trimming: 9 bases; junction bases outside the gene matches: 13. Germline CDR1 SQVTM, CDR2 ANQGSEA. The CDR3 is 15 amino acids. The CDR3 sequence: CSVEAGRGLRNSYTF. The CDR3, as DNA: TGCAGCGTTGAAGCGGGCAGGGGGCTAAGAAATAGCTACACCTTC.

CDR3 in DNA: TGTGCCAGCAGCCAAGTCTGGCAGGGGGCGATTGTCTACACCTTC. Its translation is CASSQVWQGAIVYTF. The V and J genes are TRBV3-1 (or the pseudogene TRBV3-2) and TRBJ1-2; TRBD1 matches 8 bases. There are 15 residues in the CDR3. With V trimmed by 1 base and J by 10 bases, 11 bases remained unmatched. The germline CDR1 and CDR2 sequences are LGHDT and YNNKEL (reference sequence).

The V call is TRBV29-1, the J call TRBJ1-2, with D possibly being TRBD1 (6 bases). CDR3 size: 12 residues. The germline V gene encodes CDR1 SQVTM and CDR2 ANQGSEA. V shed 4 bases and J shed 2 bases, with 8 bases lying between them. The CDR3 reads CSVGQGNYGYTF. In DNA form, the CDR3 reads TGCAGCGTTGGGCAGGGGAACTATGGCTACACCTTC.

This clone has a handful of counts. The J gene is TRBJ2-7, the V gene TRBV19, with 7 bases matching TRBD1. Trimming removed 10 bases from V and 2 bases from J; junction bases left unmatched: 5. The germline V gene has CDR1 LNHDA and CDR2 SQIVND (reference sequence). The CDR3 has 12 amino acids. CDR3 nucleotides: TGTGCCACCAGCACAGGGGCCTACGAGCAGTACTTC. Protein product: CATSTGAYEQYF.

The DNA for the CDR3 is TGTGCCAGCAGCCCGAGGTTGGGTCCCAGAAACTATGGCTACACCTTC. Translation: CASSPRLGPRNYGYTF. The chain is built from TRBV7-2 and TRBJ1-2; D call uncertain. The germline V and J ends were trimmed by 5 bases and 2 bases, with 18 bases remaining between them. This CDR3 has 16 amino acids. CDR1 SGHTA and CDR2 FQGNSA come from the germline V gene.

The sample holds a few counts of this clone. The chain links TRBV9 to TRBJ1-6, with D uncertain. This CDR3 spans 14 amino acids. Trimming took off 0 bases at V and 8 bases at J, with 9 bases between the two ends. The germline CDR1 and CDR2 sequences are SGDLS and YYNGEE. This chain's CDR3 is CASSVGEVDSPLHF. DNA of the CDR3: TGTGCCAGCAGCGTAGGGGAGGTAGATTCACCCCTCCACTTT.

This clone was seen just once. Other DNA sequences in the sample encode the same CDR3. The chain is built from TRBV18 and TRBJ1-5, with D unresolved. Trimming pared 2 bases from V and 0 bases from J, leaving 5 bases between. The CDR3 runs to 14 residues. CDR1 and CDR2 (germline): KGHSH, LQKENI. CDR3 nucleotide sequence: TGTGCCAGCTCACCAGGAAATAGCAATCAGCCCCAGCATTTT. Its protein product is CASSPGNSNQPQHF.

This chain uses TRBV5-1 with TRBJ1-1; weak D call: TRBD1 (6 bases). In germline, CDR1 is SGHRS, CDR2 YFSETQ. The CDR3 has 16 amino acids. The V and J ends lost 3 bases and 0 bases respectively, with 15 bases between them. The CDR3 spells CASSSRQTGMNTEAFF. The CDR3 nucleotides are TGCGCCAGCAGCTCTCGCCAAACAGGGATGAACACTGAAGCTTTCTTT.

The chain uses TRBV4-3 and TRBJ1-4; D call uncertain. The CDR3 has 15 amino acids. V was shortened by 0 bases and J by 8 bases, with 13 bases between the two germline ends. Germline V gene sequence: CDR1 LGHNA, CDR2 YSLEER. Here the CDR3 DNA reads TGCGCCAGCAGCCAAGAGAGAGTTGTTGGAGAAAAACTGTTTTTT. Translating gives CASSQERVVGEKLFF.